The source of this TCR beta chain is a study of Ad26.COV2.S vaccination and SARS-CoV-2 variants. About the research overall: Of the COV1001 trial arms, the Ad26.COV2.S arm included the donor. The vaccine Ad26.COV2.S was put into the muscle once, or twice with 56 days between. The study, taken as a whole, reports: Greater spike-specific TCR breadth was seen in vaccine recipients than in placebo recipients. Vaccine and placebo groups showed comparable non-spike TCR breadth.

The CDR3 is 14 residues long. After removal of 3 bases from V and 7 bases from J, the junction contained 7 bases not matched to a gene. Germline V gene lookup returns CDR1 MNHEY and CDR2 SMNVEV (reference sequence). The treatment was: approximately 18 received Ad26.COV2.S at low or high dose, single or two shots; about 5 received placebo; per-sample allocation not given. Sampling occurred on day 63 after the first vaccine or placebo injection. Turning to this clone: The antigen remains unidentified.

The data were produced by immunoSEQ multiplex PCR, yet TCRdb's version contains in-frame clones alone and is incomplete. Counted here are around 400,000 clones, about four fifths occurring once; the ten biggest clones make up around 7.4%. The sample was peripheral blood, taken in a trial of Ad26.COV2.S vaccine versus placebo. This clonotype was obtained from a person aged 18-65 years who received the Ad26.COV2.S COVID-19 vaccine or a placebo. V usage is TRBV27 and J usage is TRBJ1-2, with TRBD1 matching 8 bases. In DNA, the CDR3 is TGTGCCAGCAGTTTTGCAGGGGGCCGGGGTGGCTACACCTTC. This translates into CASSFAGGRGGYTF.